This T cell receptor beta chain was documented in a study of Graves' ophthalmopathy and Graves' hyperthyroidism. As for this clonotype: The antigen remains unidentified. Because it lacks the conserved phenylalanine or tryptophan at the end, this CDR3 is likely a read error. The limits of the CDR3 on the DNA are not certain, so only TCRdb's listed CDR3 is given.

General study findings and limits: Detected in blood as well were most expanded thyroid clonotypes with frequency above 0.001.

Aged 18 to 65, hyperthyroidism patients had been newly diagnosed, with under 2 months' duration. Diagnosis was based on clinical symptoms, serum thyroxine, TRAb, thyroid ultrasound and orbital computed tomography. The sequenced template was RNA, covering the TCR beta CDR3 region. Scientists carried out first-round RT-PCR using HTBI primers and then a second-round multiplex PCR. From the multiplex PCR reads, TCRdb called clonotypes with MiXCR, one entry per CDR3 protein. Found here are some 1.1 million distinct CDR3 sequences, 35% to 40% of them singletons; the top ten hold 11%. Germline CDR1 reads SGHTA; CDR2 reads FQGTGA. The CDR3 is made up of 11 amino acids, end residues included.

This receptor was identified in an adult man with Graves' hyperthyroidism. Sequencing was carried out using peripheral blood or thyroid tissue (not recorded which). The J gene is TRBJ2-5, the V gene TRBV7-3. CDR3 region: CASSLKVFRSI.